This T cell receptor (beta chain) was observed in a study of blood T cell repertoires in COVID-19. At the level of the study: The United States, Italy and Spain provided the acute and convalescent COVID-19 samples.

This clone was seen only a few times. Using immunoSEQ multiplex PCR, the repertoire was profiled, and TCRdb retains in-frame clones only, with some absent. Altogether roughly 250,000 clones are present, around 81% being singletons, with the ten largest covering 15% to 17%. The length of the CDR3 is 15 residues. CDR1 SNHLY and CDR2 FYNNEI come from the germline V gene. The V segment lost 4 bases and the J segment 4 bases; nucleotides outside the gene matches: 6. Seattle patient enrollment occurred during active infection, with longitudinal follow-up thereafter. The gene calls are TRBV2 and TRBJ1-5; 8 bases match TRBD1. This sequence originates from a person aged 65-85 years with COVID-19, enrolled during active disease. Sequenced sample: peripheral blood. The CDR3 sequence is CASSVDREKNQPQHF. Here the CDR3 DNA reads TGTGCCAGCAGTGTGGACAGGGAAAAGAATCAGCCCCAGCATTTT. The full variable domain, in which reference TRBV2 and TRBJ1-5 provide the parts outside the CDR3, is EPEVTQTPSHQVTQMGQEVILRCVPISNHLYFYWYRQILGQKVEFLVSFYNNEISEKSEIFDDQFSVERPDGSNFTLKIRSTKLEDSAMYFCASSVDREKNQPQHFGDGTRLSIL.